Listed below are T cell receptor beta chains from one sample, sequenced in a study of blood T cell repertoires in COVID-19. Libraries were prepared by immunoSEQ multiplex PCR; TCRdb keeps only in-frame clonotypes and omits some of them. Of about 120,000 clones listed, approximately 83% are singletons. What was sequenced was peripheral blood. Receptor source: a man older than 75 with acute or convalescent COVID-19. Each CDR3 is given with its conserved first and last residue. The D gene is left open where the match is weak. Clone size is shown for a subset of rows, as once, few, many or a class of expanded clone.

TRBV27,NA,TRBJ2-6,NA,CASSLASNSGANVLTF,TGTGCCAGCAGTTTAGCGTCCAACTCTGGGGCCAACGTCCTGACTTTC
TRBV18,once,TRBJ2-7,TRBD1,CASSPSGTEAYEQYF,TGTGCCAGCTCACCAAGTGGGACAGAGGCCTACGAGCAGTACTTC
TRBV7-8,NA,TRBJ1-6,TRBD1,CASSLEAQGASPLHF,TGTGCCAGCAGCTTAGAGGCACAGGGGGCGTCACCCCTCCACTTT
TRBV7-3,NA,TRBJ1-1,NA,CASSLSSRTEAFF,TGTGCCAGCAGCTTATCCTCTCGTACTGAAGCTTTCTTT
TRBV18,NA,TRBJ1-2,TRBD1,CASSPGTVIYGYTF,TGTGCCAGCTCACCTGGGACAGTGATCTATGGCTACACCTTC
TRBV6-6,NA,TRBJ1-6,NA,CASSYAAGSYNSPLHF,TGTGCCAGCAGTTACGCGGCGGGCTCCTATAATTCACCCCTCCACTTT
TRBV5-4,NA,TRBJ2-1,TRBD1,CASSFPGQGAREQFF,TGTGCCAGCAGCTTCCCGGGACAGGGGGCGCGGGAGCAGTTCTTC
TRBV7-3,few,TRBJ2-1,TRBD2,CASSLAGSASGVNEQFF,TGTGCCAGCAGCTTAGCAGGTTCGGCTAGCGGGGTAAATGAGCAGTTCTTC
TRBV4-1,NA,TRBJ2-2,TRBD1,CASSQGPGQGNTGELFF,TGCGCCAGCAGCCAAGGCCCCGGACAGGGAAACACCGGGGAGCTGTTTTTT
TRBV5-5,NA,TRBJ1-2,TRBD1,CASSLDGTGYGYTF,TGTGCCAGCAGCTTGGACGGGACAGGGTATGGCTACACCTTC
TRBV3-1/TRBV3-2,few,TRBJ1-1,TRBD1,CASSQAGTGVTEAFF,TGTGCCAGCAGCCAGGCTGGGACAGGGGTAACTGAAGCTTTCTTT
TRBV18,NA,TRBJ2-5,NA,CASSPRSGETQYF,TGTGCCAGCTCACCACGGTCGGGAGAGACCCAGTACTTC
TRBV5-1,NA,TRBJ1-2,NA,CASSSGGDYGYTF,TGCGCCAGCAGTTCTGGGGGGGACTATGGCTACACCTTC
TRBV5-1,once,TRBJ1-1,NA,CASRGRGNTEAFF,TGCGCCAGCAGGGGGAGGGGGAACACTGAAGCTTTCTTT
TRBV21-1,few,TRBJ2-4,NA,CASSQTGLAGGSNIQYF,TGTGCCAGCAGTCAAACAGGCCTAGCGGGAGGATCCAACATTCAGTACTTC
TRBV3-1/TRBV3-2,NA,TRBJ2-1,TRBD1,CASSQGPGQGYNEQFF,TGTGCCAGCAGCCAAGGCCCGGGACAGGGATACAATGAGCAGTTCTTC
TRBV29-1,few,TRBJ1-4,TRBD1,CSVEDLSTGLAGEKLFF,TGCAGCGTTGAAGATCTATCGACAGGGCTAGCAGGTGAAAAACTGTTTTTT
TRBV27,NA,TRBJ2-3,TRBD1,CASSVRDRNTDTQYF,TGTGCCAGCAGTGTGCGGGACAGGAACACAGATACGCAGTATTTT
TRBV5-6,NA,TRBJ1-2,NA,CASGTLAGYTF,TGTGCCAGCGGTACCCTTGCGGGCTACACCTTC
TRBV20-1,NA,TRBJ1-5,NA,CSASLGASIYQPQHF,TGCAGTGCTAGTTTGGGCGCATCGATTTATCAGCCCCAGCATTTT
TRBV9,NA,TRBJ2-2,NA,CASSVGLDPNTGELFF,TGTGCCAGCAGCGTAGGACTAGACCCCAACACCGGGGAGCTGTTTTTT
TRBV6-6,NA,TRBJ2-7,TRBD1,CASSRDRGTYEQYF,TGTGCCAGCAGTCGGGACAGGGGAACCTACGAGCAGTACTTC
TRBV19,NA,TRBJ1-1,NA,CASSITASNTEAFF,TGTGCCAGTAGTATCACAGCCTCGAACACTGAAGCTTTCTTT
TRBV6-5,NA,TRBJ2-6,NA,CASCLYGANVLTF,TGTGCCAGCTGTCTCTACGGGGCCAACGTCCTGACTTTC
TRBV9,few,TRBJ1-1,NA,CASSVYGGSEWDTEAFF,TGTGCCAGCAGCGTTTATGGGGGCAGCGAGTGGGACACTGAAGCTTTCTTT
TRBV4-3,NA,TRBJ2-3,NA,CASSQDPLNTDTQYF,TGCGCCAGCAGCCAAGATCCTCTAAACACAGATACGCAGTATTTT
TRBV19,NA,TRBJ1-1,NA,CASSIPGGRVTEAFF,TGTGCCAGTAGTATCCCCGGGGGGCGGGTCACTGAAGCTTTCTTT
TRBV5-1,NA,TRBJ1-2,NA,CASGGGPNYGYTF,TGCGCCAGCGGGGGGGGCCCTAACTATGGCTACACCTTC
TRBV3-1/TRBV3-2,NA,TRBJ2-1,NA,CASRPIDSVGGEQFF,TGTGCCAGCAGACCAATCGACTCCGTGGGAGGAGAGCAGTTCTTC
TRBV6-5,NA,TRBJ1-5,NA,CASSYSARGTGQPQHF,TGTGCCAGCAGTTACTCGGCGAGGGGGACGGGTCAGCCCCAGCATTTT
TRBV27,NA,TRBJ1-6,TRBD1,CASSPLDRNNSPLHF,TGTGCCAGCAGTCCGCTGGACAGGAACAATTCACCCCTCCACTTT
TRBV6-5,NA,TRBJ1-1,TRBD1,CASRPQGAPNTEAFF,TGTGCCAGCAGACCACAGGGGGCCCCGAACACTGAAGCTTTCTTT
TRBV28,once,TRBJ2-7,TRBD2,CASSETGTTFYEQYF,TGTGCCAGCAGTGAAACCGGGACTACTTTCTACGAGCAGTACTTC
TRBV27,NA,TRBJ2-7,TRBD1,CASSGQASYEQYF,TGTGCCAGCAGCGGACAGGCCTCCTACGAGCAGTACTTC
TRBV2,NA,TRBJ1-4,NA,CASSESRGATNEKLFF,TGTGCCAGCAGTGAAAGTCGTGGGGCGACGAATGAAAAACTGTTTTTT
TRBV7-9,NA,TRBJ2-4,TRBD2,CASSLGGTSGGAMGIQYF,TGTGCCAGCAGCTTAGGAGGGACTAGCGGGGGGGCGATGGGCATTCAGTACTTC
TRBV15,NA,TRBJ2-1,NA,CATSSPGLWIYNEQFF,TGTGCCACCAGCAGCCCGGGACTCTGGATCTACAATGAGCAGTTCTTC
TRBV25-1,NA,TRBJ1-2,NA,CASSDWFGGGYGYTF,TGTGCCAGCAGTGACTGGTTTGGGGGCGGCTATGGCTACACCTTC
TRBV6-2/TRBV6-3,NA,TRBJ2-2,NA,CASSHPASRNTGELFF,TGTGCCAGCAGTCACCCGGCTAGCAGGAACACCGGGGAGCTGTTTTTT
TRBV27,NA,TRBJ1-4,TRBD1,CASSKTGPNEKLFF,TGTGCCAGCAGTAAGACAGGGCCTAATGAAAAACTGTTTTTT
TRBV24-1,NA,TRBJ1-2,NA,CATSDLGGFAGYTF,TGTGCCACCAGTGATCTCGGAGGGTTTGCGGGCTACACCTTC
TRBV19,NA,TRBJ2-6,TRBD1,CATKDRDRGFSGANVLTF,TGTGCCACGAAAGACCGGGACAGGGGGTTCTCTGGGGCCAACGTCCTGACTTTC
TRBV6-5,NA,TRBJ1-1,NA,CASRHPEGTEAFF,TGTGCCAGCAGACACCCCGAGGGTACTGAAGCTTTCTTT
TRBV5-1,NA,TRBJ2-7,TRBD1,CASSQPPTGTIYEQYF,TGCGCCAGCAGCCAACCGCCGACAGGGACGATCTACGAGCAGTACTTC
TRBV15,NA,TRBJ1-6,TRBD1,CATSRDKDRVSPLHF,TGTGCCACCAGCAGAGATAAAGACAGGGTTTCACCCCTCCACTTT
TRBV4-1,NA,TRBJ1-1,NA,CASSLGGMNTEAFF,TGCGCCAGCAGCCTAGGCGGAATGAACACTGAAGCTTTCTTT
TRBV4-2,once,TRBJ2-5,TRBD2,CASSQGDGGETQYF,TGTGCCAGCAGCCAAGGGGACGGGGGGGAGACCCAGTACTTC
TRBV18,NA,TRBJ1-2,NA,CASSPTTETNYGYTF,TGTGCCAGCTCACCCACGACAGAGACTAACTATGGCTACACCTTC
TRBV12-3/TRBV12-4,NA,TRBJ1-1,TRBD1,CASSRGQGALAFF,TGTGCCAGCAGCCGGGGACAGGGGGCGTTAGCTTTCTTT
TRBV5-6,NA,TRBJ1-2,NA,CASSRDSGGGYTF,TGTGCCAGCAGCCGGGATTCGGGAGGGGGCTACACCTTC
TRBV5-1,once,TRBJ2-1,TRBD1,CASSVSTGSYNEQFF,TGCGCCAGCAGCGTCTCGACAGGGTCCTACAATGAGCAGTTCTTC
TRBV29-1,NA,TRBJ1-2,NA,CSVGVQGNYGYTF,TGCAGCGTTGGTGTGCAGGGGAACTATGGCTACACCTTC
TRBV19,NA,TRBJ2-2,TRBD2,CASILRGSGRYTGELFF,TGTGCCAGTATCCTTAGGGGGAGCGGGAGGTACACCGGGGAGCTGTTTTTT
TRBV10-3,NA,TRBJ1-2,NA,CAISEPPGSDGYTF,TGTGCCATCAGTGAGCCCCCCGGGTCGGATGGCTACACCTTC
TRBV6-5,NA,TRBJ1-5,NA,CASSLTGLSNQPQHF,TGTGCCAGCAGCTTGACAGGCTTAAGCAATCAGCCCCAGCATTTT